Shown below are 10 T cell receptor beta chains from a single sample sequenced in a study of T cell changes during pregnancy in multiple sclerosis. The protocol was immunoSEQ multiplex PCR, while the TCRdb copy is restricted to in-frame clones and leaves out a portion. This sample has around 30,000 clones; approximately 89% occur once, and the top ten carry about 4.9%. The material sequenced was CD8+ T cells from peripheral blood mononuclear cells, taken in the first trimester of pregnancy. These receptors were obtained from a female donor with multiple sclerosis, enrolled in a pregnancy study.

The CDR3 loop is CASSASFLLLAGGANEQFF. CDR3 DNA: TGTGCCAGCAGTGCCTCATTCCTCCTACTAGCGGGAGGGGCCAATGAGCAGTTCTTC. The V call is TRBV27, the J call TRBJ2-1; 13 bases are shared with TRBD2. CDR1 and CDR2 from the germline V gene are MNHEY and SMNVEV (reference sequence). J gave up 6 bases and V 5 bases, and 16 bases lay outside the gene matches. The CDR3 spans 19 residues.

The chain carries TRBV7-9 and TRBJ1-1, with D unclear. This CDR3 has 15 residues. Germline V gene lookup returns CDR1 SEHNR and CDR2 FQNEAQ (reference sequence). V was pared by 5 bases and J by 0 bases, with 13 bases between. CDR3 protein: CASSPPDTMNTEAFF. The DNA for the CDR3 is TGTGCCAGCAGCCCGCCAGATACGATGAACACTGAAGCTTTCTTT.

The chain couples TRBV6-4 to TRBJ2-1; D unresolved. The CDR3 is 13 amino acids. Trimming shortened V by 2 bases and J by 5 bases, and 7 bases separated the two germline ends. Per the germline V gene, CDR1 is MRHNA and CDR2 is SNTAGT. This CDR3 reads CASSDRVNNEQFF. The CDR3 DNA follows: TGTGCCAGCAGTGACCGGGTAAACAATGAGCAGTTCTTC.

The rearrangement uses TRBV19 and TRBJ2-2; D is possibly TRBD1 (6 bases). The CDR3 spans 17 residues. The V and J ends lost 2 bases and 2 bases respectively, with 15 bases between them. Germline V gives CDR1 LNHDA, CDR2 SQIVND (reference sequence). The CDR3: CASSISTLGHNTGELFF. CDR3 DNA: TGTGCCAGTAGTATAAGCACCTTGGGACATAACACCGGGGAGCTGTTTTTT.

J is TRBJ2-5 and V is TRBV2, with D unresolved. The CDR3 consists of 12 residues. Looked up from germline, CDR1 is SNHLY and CDR2 is FYNNEI. Trimming stripped 4 bases from V and 7 bases from J, with 10 bases between. CDR3 sequence reads: CASSVPPGTQYF. The CDR3 DNA is TGTGCCAGCAGTGTACCCCCGGGGACCCAGTACTTC.

DNA for the CDR3: TGTGCCAGCAGCGCCGGGACTAGCGGGTTCGATGAGCAGTTCTTC. It encodes CASSAGTSGFDEQFF. The rearrangement links TRBV7-9 to TRBJ2-1; TRBD2 agrees at 12 bases. Germline values: CDR1 SEHNR, CDR2 FQNEAQ (reference sequence). This CDR3 is 15 amino acids long. J was trimmed by 8 bases and V by 5 bases; bases with no gene match: 7.

In DNA, the CDR3 is TGTGCCAGCAGCTTAGCGAGATTGGTAATCGGGGAGCTGTTTTTT. Its protein is CASSLARLVIGELFF. The chain is built from TRBV7-9 and TRBJ2-2, with D unclear. The CDR3 length is 15 residues. Per germline, CDR1 SEHNR and CDR2 FQNEAQ (reference sequence). The V end was cut by 0 bases, the J end by 7 bases, with 12 bases between.

The gene calls are TRBV28 and TRBJ2-5, with 12 bases identical to TRBD2. Germline V CDR1 and CDR2: MDHEN, SYDVKM. Unmatched junction bases numbered 14, after V lost 5 bases and J lost 4 bases. The length of the CDR3 is 18 residues. CDR3 sequence (DNA): TGTGCCAGCAGTCCCTCCCTGTCTAGCGGGAGGGCCCGAGAGACCCAGTACTTC. Translating gives CASSPSLSSGRARETQYF. The full variable domain, rest sourced from reference TRBV28 and TRBJ2-5, is DVKVTQSSRYLVKRTGEKVFLECVQDMDHENMFWYRQDPGLGLRLIYFSYDVKMKEKGDIPEGYSVSREKKERFSLILESASTNQTSMYLCASSPSLSSGRARETQYFGPGTRLLVL.

J is TRBJ1-2 and V is TRBV5-1; D call uncertain. This CDR3 is built from 14 residues. The V end lost 5 bases, the J end lost 0 bases, and 11 bases lay between the germline ends. The germline V gene encodes CDR1 SGHRS and CDR2 YFSETQ. CDR3 DNA: TGCGCCAGCAGAAAATCAGGTCCTAACTATGGCTACACCTTC. Translating gives CASRKSGPNYGYTF.

This chain links TRBV6-5 with TRBJ2-5; D is uncertain. With 4 bases removed from V and 1 base from J, the gap between germline ends came to 13 bases. In germline, CDR1 is MNHEY, CDR2 SVGAGI. The CDR3 contains 15 residues. The CDR3 region has the DNA TGTGCCAGCAGTTCCAACCCAAGCCCCCAAGAGACCCAGTACTTC. The encoded protein is CASSSNPSPQETQYF.